The 30 T cell receptor beta chains below were found in one sample sequenced in a study of graft-versus-host responses after intestinal transplantation. Sequencing was performed with immunoSEQ multiplex PCR; in TCRdb, only in-frame clones are kept and a portion is missing. The data contain roughly 98,000 clones, roughly 91% of them singletons. Their antigens remain unidentified. The sequences come from unstimulated CD8+ T cells sorted from spleen or lymph node cells, collected before transplant. The source is a human donor who was the organ donor for an intestinal transplant.

The J gene is TRBJ2-7, the V gene TRBV28; tentatively, D is TRBD1 (6 bases). There are 16 residues in the CDR3. The V end was cut by 3 bases, the J end by 2 bases, with 17 bases between. Germline V gene data show CDR1 as MDHEN and CDR2 as SYDVKM. Written as DNA, the CDR3 is TGTGCCAGCAGTTTCGAGGGACAACGAAATCCCTACGAGCAGTACTTC. This codes for CASSFEGQRNPYEQYF.

The chain is built from TRBV9 and TRBJ1-2, with D possibly matching TRBD1 (6 bases). The length of the CDR3 is 12 residues. Germline V gene sequence: CDR1 SGDLS, CDR2 YYNGEE. V was shortened by 3 bases and J by 8 bases, with 11 bases between the two germline ends. The CDR3 spells CASSATGSGYTF. The DNA of the CDR3 is TGTGCCAGCAGCGCGACAGGAAGCGGCTACACCTTC. Using reference TRBV9 and TRBJ1-2 for the parts outside the CDR3, the full variable domain is DSGVTQTPKHLITATGQRVTLRCSPRSGDLSVYWYQQSLDQGLQFLIQYYNGEERAKGNILERFSAQQFPDLHSELNLSSLELGDSALYFCASSATGSGYTFGSGTRLTVV.

The chain is built from TRBV2 and TRBJ2-7, with D maybe TRBD1 (6 bases). V was pared by 6 bases and J by 2 bases, with 8 bases between. The CDR3 spans 12 residues. Germline-derived CDR1 and CDR2 are SNHLY and FYNNEI. The CDR3, as DNA: TGTGCCAGCAGGGACAGTGCCTACGAGCAGTACTTC. It yields the protein CASRDSAYEQYF.

The genes are TRBV7-2 and TRBJ2-7, with a weak D call TRBD1 (6 bases). Between the trimmed V and J ends, which lost 1 base and 2 bases, there was a span of 12 bases. Looked up from germline, CDR1 is SGHTA and CDR2 is FQGNSA. CDR3 size: 15 residues. The CDR3 spells CASSLGLGQTYEQYF. The CDR3 coding sequence is TGTGCCAGCAGCTTAGGCTTGGGACAAACCTACGAGCAGTACTTC.

This clone was counted a few times. A read error may produce the germline difference seen at one junction end. The chain couples TRBV5-4 to TRBJ1-4, with D tentatively TRBD1 (5 bases). This CDR3 has 11 residues. The germline V gene encodes CDR1 SGHNT and CDR2 YYREEE (reference sequence). The CDR3 region is CASSLGAFRVF. The CDR3, as DNA: TGTGCCAGCAGCCTAGGGGCCTTTCGTGTTTTT.

This clone is a singleton in its sample. The chain has TRBV7-9 and TRBJ2-6; no reliable D call. This CDR3 has 14 amino acids. Trimming shortened V by 5 bases and J by 12 bases, and 17 bases separated the two germline ends. Germline V gene lookup returns CDR1 SEHNR and CDR2 FQNEAQ (reference sequence). As DNA, the CDR3 is TGTGCCAGCAGCAAATCTCCAATCGTCGGCGTCCTGACTTTC. It is translated as CASSKSPIVGVLTF.

This clone came up once. The chain uses TRBV29-1 and TRBJ1-1; 9 bases agree with TRBD1. Germline V gene sequence: CDR1 SQVTM, CDR2 ANQGSEA. The CDR3 runs to 14 residues. V lost 3 bases and J lost 7; bases outside the gene matches: 9. CDR3 nucleotides: TGCAGCGTTGATGGGACAGGGACGGGAAGTGAAGCTTTCTTT. Amino acids: CSVDGTGTGSEAFF.

The chain joins TRBV11-3 to TRBJ1-1; maybe TRBD1 (5 bases). The V end lost 1 base, the J end lost 2 bases, and 8 bases lay between the germline ends. This CDR3 is built from 14 residues. Germline assignment: CDR1 SGHNT and CDR2 YENEEA. The CDR3 spells CASSLGGGNTEAFF. DNA of the CDR3: TGTGCCAGCAGCTTAGGGGGCGGAAACACTGAAGCTTTCTTT.

This chain links TRBV7-3 with TRBJ2-2, with D possibly matching TRBD1 (6 bases). Trimming stripped 2 bases from V and 3 bases from J, with 7 bases between. There are 14 residues in the CDR3. CDR1 is SGHTA, CDR2 FQGTGA, per germline. Here the CDR3 reads CASSLPGDTGELFF. As DNA, the CDR3 is TGTGCCAGCAGCTTACCAGGGGACACCGGGGAGCTGTTTTTT.

V and J are TRBV28 and TRBJ2-2; 7 positions agree with TRBD1. Germline CDR1 reads MDHEN; CDR2 reads SYDVKM. The CDR3 extends over 15 amino acids. V shed 3 bases and J 9 bases; nucleotides not matched to a gene: 10. As DNA, the CDR3 is TGTGCCAGCAGTTTCCAAGGGACAGAAAGCAGGGAGCTGTTTTTT. It codes for CASSFQGTESRELFF. The variable domain in full, with the rest retrieved from reference TRBV28 and TRBJ2-2, is DVKVTQSSRYLVKRTGEKVFLECVQDMDHENMFWYRQDPGLGLRLIYFSYDVKMKEKGDIPEGYSVSREKKERFSLILESASTNQTSMYLCASSFQGTESRELFFGEGSRLTVL.

This clone was observed a handful of times. The chain joins TRBV5-8 to TRBJ1-5; 10 bases agree with TRBD1. The V gene's germline CDR1 is SGHTS and CDR2 YDEGEE. After removal of 4 bases from V and 8 bases from J, the junction contained 9 bases not matched to a gene. This CDR3 has 15 residues. The CDR3 protein is CASSLGTGEREPQHF. The CDR3, as DNA: TGTGCCAGCAGCCTGGGGACAGGGGAAAGGGAGCCCCAGCATTTT.

The chain combines TRBV2 with TRBJ2-4; 9 bases agree with TRBD2. Germline-derived CDR1 and CDR2 are SNHLY and FYNNEI. The V and J ends lost 4 bases and 0 bases, in that order; junction bases with no gene match: 13. The CDR3 length is 19 residues. The CDR3 sequence: CASSGTSAGIRIAKNIQYF. The CDR3 DNA reads TGTGCCAGCAGTGGGACTAGCGCCGGGATTAGGATAGCCAAAAACATTCAGTACTTC.

This rearrangement joins TRBV5-4 to TRBJ2-4; possibly TRBD2 for D (6 bases). CDR1 is SGHNT, CDR2 YYREEE, per germline (reference sequence). Trimming pared 4 bases from V and 6 bases from J, leaving 11 bases between. This CDR3 is built from 13 residues. The CDR3 loop is CASSGDGGNIQYF. The CDR3 coding sequence is TGTGCCAGCAGCGGAGACGGGGGAAACATTCAGTACTTC.

The J gene is TRBJ2-7, the V gene TRBV5-6; 9 nucleotides match TRBD2. The CDR3 spans 16 residues. Trimming removed 3 bases from V and 0 bases from J; junction bases left unmatched: 7. CDR1 is SGHDT, CDR2 YYEEEE, per germline. CDR3 loop: CASSWDLSGSSYEQYF. The CDR3 DNA reads as TGTGCCAGCAGCTGGGATCTTAGCGGGAGCTCCTACGAGCAGTACTTC.

The chain links TRBV6-1 to TRBJ2-2; TRBD2 agrees at 8 bases. The germline gives CDR1 MNHNS, CDR2 SASEGT. V shed 3 bases and J 5 bases; nucleotides not matched to a gene: 2. CDR3 length: 14 residues. CDR3 sequence (DNA): TGTGCCAGCAGTGAGCGGGGGGAGACCGGGGAGCTGTTTTTT. Protein sequence: CASSERGETGELFF.

The CDR3 nucleotides are TGTGCCATCAGCGCTCCGAGGACAGGGTTCGGAATACATGGCTACACCTTC. Translation gives CAISAPRTGFGIHGYTF. The genes are TRBV10-3 and TRBJ1-2; the match to TRBD1 covers 8 bases. Germline V gene data show CDR1 as ENHRY and CDR2 as SYGVKD. This CDR3 spans 17 amino acids. The junction had 18 bases not matched to a gene; V was cut back by 6 bases and J by 6 bases.

V is TRBV5-4 and J is TRBJ2-1; 10 nucleotides match TRBD1. The CDR3 extends over 15 amino acids. In germline, CDR1 is SGHNT, CDR2 YYREEE (reference sequence). The junction had 8 bases not matched to a gene; V was cut back by 5 bases and J by 6 bases. CDR3 in DNA: TGTGCCAGCAGGACGATCGGGACAGGGGTCAATGAGCAGTTCTTC. It encodes CASRTIGTGVNEQFF.

The chain couples TRBV29-1 to TRBJ2-1; 9 bases align to TRBD1. V trimming: 6 bases; J trimming: 2 bases; junction bases outside the gene matches: 11. The CDR3 runs 16 residues. Germline V gene lookup returns CDR1 SQVTM and CDR2 ANQGSEA. This CDR3 is CSVEQGAGYAYNEQFF. CDR3 in DNA: TGCAGCGTGGAACAGGGGGCGGGTTATGCCTACAATGAGCAGTTCTTC.

This chain uses TRBV28 with TRBJ2-2, with D perhaps TRBD1 (6 bases). The CDR3 spans 15 residues. V shed 3 bases and J shed 5 bases, with 13 bases lying between them. CDR1 is MDHEN and CDR2 is SYDVKM in the germline V gene. DNA for the CDR3: TGTGCCAGCAGTTTTAGTGCAGGGGAGACCGGGGAGCTGTTTTTT. Protein: CASSFSAGETGELFF.

The rearrangement uses TRBV5-6 and TRBJ2-3, with no clear D. Trimming left V 3 bases short and J 4 bases short, with 6 bases between. Germline CDR1 and CDR2: SGHDT and YYEEEE. CDR3 length: 12 residues. The CDR3 DNA is TGTGCCAGCAGCTCCGGAGCAGATACGCAGTATTTT. It yields the protein CASSSGADTQYF.

V is TRBV9 and J is TRBJ2-2; 10 nucleotides line up with TRBD2. The J segment lost 5 bases and the V segment lost 3 bases, leaving 7 bases of the junction unmatched. Germline-derived CDR1 and CDR2 are SGDLS and YYNGEE. This CDR3 has 16 amino acids. The CDR3 coding sequence is TGTGCCAGCAGCGCCCTAGCGGGGGACGTGACCGGGGAGCTGTTTTTT. Translation: CASSALAGDVTGELFF. The full variable domain, rest sourced from reference TRBV9 and TRBJ2-2, is DSGVTQTPKHLITATGQRVTLRCSPRSGDLSVYWYQQSLDQGLQFLIQYYNGEERAKGNILERFSAQQFPDLHSELNLSSLELGDSALYFCASSALAGDVTGELFFGEGSRLTVL.

The rearrangement joins TRBV27 to TRBJ2-1, with TRBD1 matching over 9 bases. The length of the CDR3 is 13 residues. Looked up from germline, CDR1 is MNHEY and CDR2 is SMNVEV (reference sequence). Germline trimming cut 8 bases from V and 2 bases from J; bases unmatched to any gene: 1. The CDR3 nucleotides read TGTGCCAGCGGGGACAGGGCCTACAATGAGCAGTTCTTC. Its translation: CASGDRAYNEQFF.

The chain has TRBV27 and TRBJ2-7, with D perhaps matching TRBD2 (6 bases). Germline CDR1 MNHEY, CDR2 SMNVEV (reference sequence). Trimming cost V 2 bases and J 3 bases, with 11 bases left between them. This CDR3 is built from 14 residues. The CDR3 region is CASSLGGSRYEQYF. In DNA, the CDR3 is TGTGCCAGCAGTTTAGGGGGGTCTCGCTACGAGCAGTACTTC.

This chain joins TRBV11-3 and TRBJ2-2, with D unresolved. Between the trimmed V and J ends, which lost 4 bases and 6 bases, there was a span of 6 bases. Per the germline V gene, CDR1 is SGHNT and CDR2 is YENEEA. The CDR3 extends over 12 amino acids. The CDR3 is CASSSPPGELFF. CDR3 nucleotides: TGTGCCAGCAGCTCCCCTCCCGGGGAGCTGTTTTTT.

Worth noting for this clone: Sequence at one end of the junction differs from germline and may be a read error. The J gene is TRBJ2-5, the V gene TRBV7-7, with a weak D call TRBD2 (7 bases). The CDR3 consists of 15 residues. Germline V gene sequence: CDR1 SSHAT, CDR2 FNYEAQ (reference sequence). CDR3 coding DNA: TGTGCTAGCAGCCCTGAGGAGGGGGGGCGAGAGACCCAGTACTTC. Its translation is CASSPEEGGRETQYF.

The V and J genes are TRBV15 and TRBJ2-4; 7 positions match TRBD2. The CDR3 consists of 16 residues. The germline gives CDR1 LNHNV, CDR2 YYDKDF (reference sequence). The ends lost 0 bases at V and 5 bases at J; junction bases unmatched: 7. In nucleotides, the CDR3 is TGTGCCACCAGCAGAGAAAGACTAGCTTCCCAAAACATTCAGTACTTC. It specifies CATSRERLASQNIQYF.

This clone is a singleton in its sample. The V gene is TRBV7-9, the J gene TRBJ1-1, with 7 nucleotides matching TRBD1. The CDR3 covers 16 residues. CDR1 is SEHNR and CDR2 is FQNEAQ in the germline V gene (reference sequence). V lost 4 bases to trimming and J lost 4 bases; unmatched junction nucleotides: 12. In DNA form, the CDR3 reads TGTGCCAGCAGCTCAGACAGGGACGAGGTGAGCACTGAAGCTTTCTTT. Protein product: CASSSDRDEVSTEAFF. Full variable domain (remainder filled in from reference TRBV7-9 and TRBJ1-1): DTGVSQNPRHKITKRGQNVTFRCDPISEHNRLYWYRQTLGQGPEFLTYFQNEAQLEKSRLLSDRFSAERPKGSFSTLEIQRTEQGDSAMYLCASSSDRDEVSTEAFFGQGTRLTVV.

DNA for the CDR3: TGTGCCAGCAGCTCAGTTTCACTGGAGGACAGGCACTTCTATGGCTACACCTTC. This gives the protein CASSSVSLEDRHFYGYTF. The genes are TRBV7-9 and TRBJ1-2; 7 nucleotides match TRBD1. The CDR3 runs to 18 residues. Germline CDR1 and CDR2: SEHNR and FQNEAQ (reference sequence). The V gene end was trimmed by 4 bases and the J gene end by 4 bases; junction bases not matched to a gene: 18.

This chain connects TRBV4-2 to TRBJ2-7; 8 nucleotides line up with TRBD2. Germline V lookup: CDR1 LGHNA, CDR2 YNFKEQ. V lost 0 bases, J lost 5 bases, and 6 bases stayed unmatched. There are 15 residues in the CDR3. The CDR3 loop reads CASSQESSGFNEQYF. The CDR3 nucleotides read TGTGCCAGCAGCCAAGAATCTAGCGGGTTCAACGAGCAGTACTTC.

The chain carries TRBV19 and TRBJ2-3, with D hard to call. Trimming shortened V by 6 bases and J by 1 base, and 5 bases separated the two germline ends. The germline CDR1 and CDR2 sequences are LNHDA and SQIVND (reference sequence). CDR3 size: 12 residues. The CDR3, as DNA: TGTGCCAGTAGCTTTGGCACAGATACGCAGTATTTT. The encoded protein is CASSFGTDTQYF.